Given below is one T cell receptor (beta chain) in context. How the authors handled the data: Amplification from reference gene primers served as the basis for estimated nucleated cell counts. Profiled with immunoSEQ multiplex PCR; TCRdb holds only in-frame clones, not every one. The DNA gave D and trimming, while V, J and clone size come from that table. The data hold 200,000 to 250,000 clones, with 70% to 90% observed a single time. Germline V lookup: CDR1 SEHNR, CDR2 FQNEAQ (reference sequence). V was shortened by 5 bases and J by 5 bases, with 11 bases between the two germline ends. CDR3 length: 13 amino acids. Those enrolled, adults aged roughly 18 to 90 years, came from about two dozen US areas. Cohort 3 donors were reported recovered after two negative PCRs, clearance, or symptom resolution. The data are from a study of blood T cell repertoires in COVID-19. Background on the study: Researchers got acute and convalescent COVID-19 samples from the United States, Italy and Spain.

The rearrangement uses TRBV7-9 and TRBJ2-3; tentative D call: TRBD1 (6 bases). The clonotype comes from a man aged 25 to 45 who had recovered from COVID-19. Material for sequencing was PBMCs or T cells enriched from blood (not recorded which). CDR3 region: CASSTYRVDTQYF. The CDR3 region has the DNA TGTGCCAGCAGCACCTACAGGGTAGATACGCAGTATTTT.